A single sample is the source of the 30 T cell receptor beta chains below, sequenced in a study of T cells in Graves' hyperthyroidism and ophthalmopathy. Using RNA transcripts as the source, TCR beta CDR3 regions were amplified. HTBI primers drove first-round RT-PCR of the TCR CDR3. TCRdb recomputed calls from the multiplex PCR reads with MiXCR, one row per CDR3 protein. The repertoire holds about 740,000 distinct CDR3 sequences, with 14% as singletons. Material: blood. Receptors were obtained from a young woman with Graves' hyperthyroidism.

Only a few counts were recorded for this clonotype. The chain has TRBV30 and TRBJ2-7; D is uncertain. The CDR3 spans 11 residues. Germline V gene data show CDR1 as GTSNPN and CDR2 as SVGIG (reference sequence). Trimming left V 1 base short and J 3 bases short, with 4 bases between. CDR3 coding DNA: TGTGCCTGGAGTGCTCACTACGAGCAGTACTTC. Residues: CAWSAHYEQYF.

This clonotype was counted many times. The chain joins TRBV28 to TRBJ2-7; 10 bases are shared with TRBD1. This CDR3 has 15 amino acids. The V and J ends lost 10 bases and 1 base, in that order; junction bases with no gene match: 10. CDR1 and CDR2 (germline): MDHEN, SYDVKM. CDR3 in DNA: TGTGCCACGACAGGGGGCTGGGGACGGTCCTACGAGCAGTACTTC. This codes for CATTGGWGRSYEQYF.

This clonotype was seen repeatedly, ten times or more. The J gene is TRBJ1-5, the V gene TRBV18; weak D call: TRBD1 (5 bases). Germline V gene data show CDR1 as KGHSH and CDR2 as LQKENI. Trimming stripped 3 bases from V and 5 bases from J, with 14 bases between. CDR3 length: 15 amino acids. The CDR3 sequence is CASSPTGTIYQPQHF. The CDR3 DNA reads TGTGCCAGCTCACCTACTGGGACTATCTATCAGCCCCAGCATTTT.

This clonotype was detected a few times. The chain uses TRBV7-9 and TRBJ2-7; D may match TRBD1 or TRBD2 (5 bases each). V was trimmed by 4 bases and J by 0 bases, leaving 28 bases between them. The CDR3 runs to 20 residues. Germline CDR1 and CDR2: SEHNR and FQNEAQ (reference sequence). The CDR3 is CASSSPIHATRGPTSYEQYF. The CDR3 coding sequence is TGTGCCAGCAGCTCACCCATTCACGCGACCCGGGGACCTACCTCCTACGAGCAGTACTTC.

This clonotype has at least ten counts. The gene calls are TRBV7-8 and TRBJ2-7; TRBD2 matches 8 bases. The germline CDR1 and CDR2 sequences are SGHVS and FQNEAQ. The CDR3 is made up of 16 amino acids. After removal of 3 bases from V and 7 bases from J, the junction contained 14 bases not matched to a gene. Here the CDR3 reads CASSFFRGRKAGEQYF. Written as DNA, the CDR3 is TGTGCCAGCAGCTTTTTTCGCGGGAGGAAAGCGGGAGAGCAGTACTTC.

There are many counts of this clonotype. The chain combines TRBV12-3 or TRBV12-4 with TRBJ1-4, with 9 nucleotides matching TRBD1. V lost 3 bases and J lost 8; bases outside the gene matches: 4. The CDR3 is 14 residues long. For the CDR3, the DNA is TGTGCCAGCAGTTTCTGGACAGGGGAAGAAAAACTGTTTTTT. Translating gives CASSFWTGEEKLFF.

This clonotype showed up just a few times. CDR3 sequence: CASSSQGPNEQYF. Here the CDR3 DNA reads TGTGCCAGCAGCTCCCAGGGACCCAACGAGCAGTACTTC. J is TRBJ2-7 and V is TRBV25-1, with D possibly being TRBD1 or TRBD2 (5 bases each). The CDR3 is 13 amino acids. CDR1 is MGHDK, CDR2 SYGVNS, per germline. Trimming took 6 bases from V and 5 from J, leaving 14 bases between them.

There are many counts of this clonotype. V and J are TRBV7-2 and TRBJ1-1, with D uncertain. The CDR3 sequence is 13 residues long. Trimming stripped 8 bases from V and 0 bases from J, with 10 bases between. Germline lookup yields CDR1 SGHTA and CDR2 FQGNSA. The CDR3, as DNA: TGTGCCAGCTTCCTATCCATGAACACTGAAGCTTTCTTT. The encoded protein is CASFLSMNTEAFF.

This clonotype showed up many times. The CDR3 DNA follows: TGTGCCAGCAGTGGACTGGGCATCACAGATACGCAGTATTTT. Translated: CASSGLGITDTQYF. V usage is TRBV6-1 and J usage is TRBJ2-3; unclear D gene. The V gene lost 4 bases and the J gene lost 2 bases, with 10 bases spanning the gap. Germline V lookup: CDR1 MNHNS, CDR2 SASEGT. This CDR3 contains 14 residues.

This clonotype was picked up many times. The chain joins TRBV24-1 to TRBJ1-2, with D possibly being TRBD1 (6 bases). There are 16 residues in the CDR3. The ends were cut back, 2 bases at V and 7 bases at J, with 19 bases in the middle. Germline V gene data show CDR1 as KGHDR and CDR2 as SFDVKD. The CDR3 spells CATSDSIPTGRRGYTF. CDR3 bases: TGTGCCACCAGTGATTCGATACCCACAGGGCGCCGTGGCTACACCTTC.

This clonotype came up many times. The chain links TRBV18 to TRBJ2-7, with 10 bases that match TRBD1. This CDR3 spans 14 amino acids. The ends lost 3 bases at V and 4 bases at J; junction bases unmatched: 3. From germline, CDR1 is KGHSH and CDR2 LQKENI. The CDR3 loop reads CASSPGTGDYEQYF. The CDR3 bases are TGTGCCAGCTCACCCGGGACAGGGGATTACGAGCAGTACTTC.

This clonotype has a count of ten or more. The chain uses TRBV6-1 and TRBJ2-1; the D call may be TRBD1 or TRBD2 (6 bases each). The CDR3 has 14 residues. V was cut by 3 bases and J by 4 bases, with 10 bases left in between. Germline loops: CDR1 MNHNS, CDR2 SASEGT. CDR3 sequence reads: CASSDQGGYNEQFF. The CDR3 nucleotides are TGTGCCAGCAGTGACCAAGGGGGGTACAATGAGCAGTTCTTC.

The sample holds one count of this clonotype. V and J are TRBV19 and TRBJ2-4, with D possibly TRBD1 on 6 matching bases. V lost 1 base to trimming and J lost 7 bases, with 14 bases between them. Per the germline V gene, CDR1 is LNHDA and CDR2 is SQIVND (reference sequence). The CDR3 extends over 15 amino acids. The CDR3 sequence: CASSIVAGVQNIQYF. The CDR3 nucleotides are TGTGCCAGTAGTATAGTGGCAGGGGTTCAGAACATTCAGTACTTC.

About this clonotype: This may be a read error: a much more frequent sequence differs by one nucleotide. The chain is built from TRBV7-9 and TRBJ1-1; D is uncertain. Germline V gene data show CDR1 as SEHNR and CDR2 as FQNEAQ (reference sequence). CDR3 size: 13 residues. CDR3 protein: CTSSHKGNTEAFF. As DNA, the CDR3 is TGTACCAGCAGCCACAAGGGTAACACTGAAGCTTTCTTT.

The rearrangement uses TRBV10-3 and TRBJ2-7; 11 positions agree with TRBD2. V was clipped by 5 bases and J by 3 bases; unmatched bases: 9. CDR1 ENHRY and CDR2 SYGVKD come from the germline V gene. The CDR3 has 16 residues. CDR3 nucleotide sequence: TGTGCCATCAGTCCAGCCGGGACTAGCGGCCTCTACGAGCAGTACTTC. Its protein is CAISPAGTSGLYEQYF.

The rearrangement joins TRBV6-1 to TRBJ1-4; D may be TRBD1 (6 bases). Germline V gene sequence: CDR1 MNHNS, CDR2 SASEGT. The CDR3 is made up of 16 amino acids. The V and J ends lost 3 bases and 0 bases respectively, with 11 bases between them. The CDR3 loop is CASSDGQTATNEKLFF. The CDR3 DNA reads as TGTGCCAGCAGTGATGGACAGACTGCAACTAATGAAAAACTGTTTTTT.

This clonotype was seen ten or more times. CDR3 nucleotide sequence: TGTGCCAGCAGCCTAACCCTTGGATTGTCCCCCAGGGTCTCCTACGAGCAGTACTTC. Its translation: CASSLTLGLSPRVSYEQYF. This sequence joins TRBV7-2 and TRBJ2-7; D might be TRBD1 (5 bases). Germline CDR1 and CDR2: SGHTA and FQGNSA. The V end lost 5 bases, the J end lost 0 bases, and 26 bases lay between the germline ends. This CDR3 is 19 amino acids long.

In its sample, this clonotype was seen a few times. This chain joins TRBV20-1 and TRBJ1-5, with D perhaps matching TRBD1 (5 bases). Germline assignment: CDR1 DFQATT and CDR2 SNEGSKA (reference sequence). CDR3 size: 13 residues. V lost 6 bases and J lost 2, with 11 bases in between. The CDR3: CSARPGRNQPQHF. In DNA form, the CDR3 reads TGCAGTGCGCGGCCGGGGCGCAATCAGCCCCAGCATTTT.

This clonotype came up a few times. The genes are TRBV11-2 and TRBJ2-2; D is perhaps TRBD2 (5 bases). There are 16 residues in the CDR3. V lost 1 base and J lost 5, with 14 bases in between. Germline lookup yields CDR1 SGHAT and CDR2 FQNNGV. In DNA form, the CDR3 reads TGTGCCAGCAGCTTAGCCTTAGTCTCGGGGACCGGGGAGCTGTTTTTT. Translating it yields CASSLALVSGTGELFF.

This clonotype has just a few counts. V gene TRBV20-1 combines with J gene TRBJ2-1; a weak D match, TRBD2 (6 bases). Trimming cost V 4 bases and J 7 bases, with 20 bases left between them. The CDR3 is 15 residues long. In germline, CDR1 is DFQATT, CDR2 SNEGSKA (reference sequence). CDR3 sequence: CSAIGAGTGKNEQFF. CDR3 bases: TGCAGTGCTATAGGGGCCGGGACTGGAAAGAATGAGCAGTTCTTC.

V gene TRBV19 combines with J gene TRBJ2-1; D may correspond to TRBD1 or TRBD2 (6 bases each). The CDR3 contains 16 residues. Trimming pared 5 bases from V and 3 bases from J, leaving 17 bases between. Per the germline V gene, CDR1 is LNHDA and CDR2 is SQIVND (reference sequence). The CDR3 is CASSPLRGVLYNEQFF. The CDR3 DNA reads TGTGCCAGTAGTCCCCTTAGGGGGGTGCTCTACAATGAGCAGTTCTTC.

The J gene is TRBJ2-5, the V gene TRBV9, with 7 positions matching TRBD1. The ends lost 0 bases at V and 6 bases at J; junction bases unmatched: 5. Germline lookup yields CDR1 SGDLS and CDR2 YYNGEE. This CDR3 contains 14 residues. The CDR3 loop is CASSVGTGEKTQYF. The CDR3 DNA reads TGTGCCAGCAGCGTAGGAACAGGGGAAAAGACCCAGTACTTC.

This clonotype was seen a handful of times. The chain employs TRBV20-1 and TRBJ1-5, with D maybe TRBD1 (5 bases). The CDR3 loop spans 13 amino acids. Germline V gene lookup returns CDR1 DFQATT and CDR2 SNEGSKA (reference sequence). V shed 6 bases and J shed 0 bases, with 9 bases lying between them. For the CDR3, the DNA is TGCAGTGCGCTGGGGGATAGCAATCAGCCCCAGCATTTT. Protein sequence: CSALGDSNQPQHF.

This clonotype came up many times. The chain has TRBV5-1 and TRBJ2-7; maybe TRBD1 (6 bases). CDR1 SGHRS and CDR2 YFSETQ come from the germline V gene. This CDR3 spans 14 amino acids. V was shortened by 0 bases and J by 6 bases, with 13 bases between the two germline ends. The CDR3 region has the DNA TGCGCCAGCAGCTTGGAAACAGGGTACCGCGAGCAGTACTTC. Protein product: CASSLETGYREQYF.

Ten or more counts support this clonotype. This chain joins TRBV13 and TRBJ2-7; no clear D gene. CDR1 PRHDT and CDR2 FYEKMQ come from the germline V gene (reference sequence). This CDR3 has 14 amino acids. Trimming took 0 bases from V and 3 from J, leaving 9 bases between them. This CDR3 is CASSLGRVNYEQYF. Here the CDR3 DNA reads TGTGCCAGCAGCTTAGGCCGGGTTAACTACGAGCAGTACTTC.

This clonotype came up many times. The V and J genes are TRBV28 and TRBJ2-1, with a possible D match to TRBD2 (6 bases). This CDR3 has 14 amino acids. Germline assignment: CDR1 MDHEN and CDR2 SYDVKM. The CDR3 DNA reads TGTGCTATCGCGGCGGGACTCCGCGGCAATGAGCAGTTCTTC. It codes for CAIAAGLRGNEQFF.

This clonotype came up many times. DNA of the CDR3: TGTGCCAGCAGCCCACTTCGGAGGGATACGCAGTATTTT. Translated: CASSPLRRDTQYF. The V and J genes are TRBV3-1 and TRBJ2-3; D is possibly TRBD2 (5 bases). CDR3 size: 13 residues. Germline CDR1 is LGHDT and CDR2 is YNNKEL (reference sequence). V lost 4 bases to trimming and J lost 6 bases, with 11 bases between them.

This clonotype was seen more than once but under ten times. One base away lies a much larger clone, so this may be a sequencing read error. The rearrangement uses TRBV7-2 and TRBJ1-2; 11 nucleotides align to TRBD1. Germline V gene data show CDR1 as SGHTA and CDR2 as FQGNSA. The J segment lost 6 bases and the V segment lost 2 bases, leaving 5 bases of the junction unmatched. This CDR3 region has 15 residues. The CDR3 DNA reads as TGTGCCAGCAGCTTATGGACAGGGGGCGGCAATGGCTACACCTTC. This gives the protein CASSLWTGGGNGYTF.

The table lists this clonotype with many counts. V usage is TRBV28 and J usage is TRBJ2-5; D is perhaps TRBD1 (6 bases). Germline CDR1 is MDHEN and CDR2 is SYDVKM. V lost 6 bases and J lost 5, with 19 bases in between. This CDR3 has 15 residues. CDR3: CASSDNRAPAETQYF. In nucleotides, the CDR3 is TGTGCCAGCAGCGATAACAGGGCCCCGGCGGAGACCCAGTACTTC.

DNA for the CDR3: TGTGCCAGTAGTATAGCCGTCCAGGGGGAGGCCAAAAACATTCAGTACTTC. Protein product: CASSIAVQGEAKNIQYF. The rearrangement links TRBV19 to TRBJ2-4, with 7 bases identical to TRBD1. The CDR3 is made up of 17 amino acids. Germline V gene data show CDR1 as LNHDA and CDR2 as SQIVND (reference sequence). The J segment lost 1 base and the V segment lost 1 base, leaving 7 bases of the junction unmatched.